The sequence of this T cell receptor beta chain was determined in a study of T cells in lung cancer brain metastases. At the level of the study: No interval therapy was given to about 90% of the 20 patients. Study results and limitations: Fragmented FFPE DNA may have left the infiltrating repertoire incompletely captured.

The table came from immunoSEQ multiplex PCR; TCRdb's copy has only in-frame clones and leaves some out. This table has several thousand clones, approximately 90% appearing once. A single count supports this clone. Its antigen is as yet unknown. CDR3 size: 14 residues. CDR1 is MNHNS, CDR2 SASEGT, per germline. V dropped 5 bases and J dropped 4; count of bases not matched to a gene: 4. V usage is TRBV6-1 and J usage is TRBJ2-1, with TRBD1 matching 8 bases. This clonotype originated in a man aged 50 to 60 with non-small cell lung cancer. The sample comprised tumor tissue from the primary lung tumor. CDR3 protein: CASSPGQEYNEQFF. CDR3 bases: TGTGCCAGCAGTCCGGGACAGGAGTACAATGAGCAGTTCTTC.